Listed here are 21 T cell receptor beta chains from one sample, sequenced in a study of blood T cell repertoires in COVID-19. Clones were read by immunoSEQ multiplex PCR, and TCRdb kept only the in-frame ones, dropping some. This table holds 450,000 to 500,000 clones, approximately 83% found once. Sequencing used peripheral blood. These receptor sequences come from a human donor in a cohort sampled during active COVID-19.

This clone was seen a handful of times. The rearrangement joins TRBV28 to TRBJ1-5; D unclear. The germline V gene has CDR1 MDHEN and CDR2 SYDVKM. The CDR3 loop spans 11 amino acids. Trimming took off 6 bases at V and 3 bases at J, with 3 bases between the two ends. The CDR3 nucleotides are TGTGCCAGCAGCGTCAATCAGCCCCAGCATTTT. Translating it yields CASSVNQPQHF.

This clone was seen a single time. The rearrangement links TRBV9 to TRBJ1-1; D not certain. Germline-derived CDR1 and CDR2 are SGDLS and YYNGEE. Trimming took off 0 bases at V and 0 bases at J, with 9 bases between the two ends. The CDR3 has 15 amino acids. The CDR3, as DNA: TGTGCCAGCAGCGTAGTTCGGGGAATGAACACTGAAGCTTTCTTT. Protein product: CASSVVRGMNTEAFF.

This chain links TRBV7-8 with TRBJ1-1, with a tentative D call TRBD1 (5 bases). CDR1 is SGHVS and CDR2 is FQNEAQ in the germline V gene. This CDR3 spans 12 amino acids. Trimming cost V 11 bases and J 4 bases, with 14 bases left between them. The CDR3 DNA reads TGTGCCGGTGGAGTGGGGGGCACTGAAGCTTTCTTT. Residues: CAGGVGGTEAFF. The full variable domain, completed using reference TRBV7-8 and TRBJ1-1, is GAGVSQSPRYKVAKRGQDVALRCDPISGHVSLFWYQQALGQGPEFLTYFQNEAQLDKSGLPSDRFFAERPEGSVSTLKIQRTQQEDSAVYLCAGGVGGTEAFFGQGTRLTVV.

The chain links TRBV3-1 (or the pseudogene TRBV3-2) to TRBJ2-1, with D possibly TRBD2 on 5 matching bases. Germline lookup yields CDR1 LGHDT and CDR2 YNNKEL (reference sequence). The CDR3 consists of 13 residues. V lost 4 bases and J 4 bases, leaving 8 bases between the germline ends. Written as DNA, the CDR3 is TGTGCCAGCAGCCCTGACTATTACAATGAGCAGTTCTTC. Protein sequence: CASSPDYYNEQFF.

This sequence joins TRBV27 and TRBJ1-3; 7 positions match TRBD1. Germline-derived CDR1 and CDR2 are MNHEY and SMNVEV (reference sequence). The CDR3 loop spans 16 amino acids. The trim removed 8 bases at V and 1 base at J, leaving 11 bases unmatched. CDR3 nucleotide sequence: TGTGCCAGCGTCCGACAGGGAAGGATATCTGGAAACACCATATATTTT. Translated, it gives CASVRQGRISGNTIYF.

This clone was seen once. This chain connects TRBV7-3 to TRBJ2-3; the match to TRBD2 covers 9 bases. The CDR3 spans 15 residues. V trimming: 8 bases; J trimming: 0 bases; junction bases outside the gene matches: 6. Germline V CDR1 and CDR2: SGHTA, FQGTGA. DNA of the CDR3: TGTGCCAGCCAACGAGCGGGAGGTAGCACAGATACGCAGTATTTT. It specifies CASQRAGGSTDTQYF.

The J gene is TRBJ1-1, the V gene TRBV5-4; 9 nucleotides match TRBD1. CDR1 is SGHNT, CDR2 YYREEE, per germline (reference sequence). The CDR3 is made up of 14 amino acids. J lost 0 bases, V lost 4 bases, and 1 base had no gene match. This CDR3 reads CASSRTGVNTEAFF. For the CDR3, the DNA is TGTGCCAGCAGCAGGACAGGGGTGAACACTGAAGCTTTCTTT.

The rearrangement uses TRBV7-3 and TRBJ1-1; 7 bases align to TRBD1. Germline V CDR1 and CDR2: SGHTA, FQGTGA. The junction had 11 bases not matched to a gene; V was cut back by 5 bases and J by 8 bases. This CDR3 spans 14 amino acids. CDR3 sequence (DNA): TGTGCCAGCAGCGGAAACAGGGGCGGGACCGAAGCTTTCTTT. Translated: CASSGNRGGTEAFF.

The chain recombines TRBV6-1 with TRBJ1-5, with TRBD1 matching over 7 bases. Germline V gives CDR1 MNHNS, CDR2 SASEGT. The CDR3 consists of 13 residues. V lost 1 base and J lost 9; bases outside the gene matches: 3. For the CDR3, the DNA is TGTGCCAGCAGTGAAGGAGGGGGCGGGCCCCAGCATTTT. It specifies CASSEGGGGPQHF.

V gene TRBV19 combines with J gene TRBJ2-7; D is perhaps TRBD1 (5 bases). V was trimmed by 6 bases and J by 6 bases, leaving 15 bases between them. Germline V gene lookup returns CDR1 LNHDA and CDR2 SQIVND (reference sequence). The CDR3 has 13 amino acids. In DNA form, the CDR3 reads TGTGCCAGTAGCGAGACCCGTGGGGCCGAGCAGTACTTC. As protein: CASSETRGAEQYF.

The V gene is TRBV7-2, the J gene TRBJ2-6; TRBD1 aligns across 8 bases. V shed 5 bases and J 3 bases; nucleotides not matched to a gene: 6. Germline lookup yields CDR1 SGHTA and CDR2 FQGNSA. The CDR3 covers 16 residues. CDR3 protein: CASSPDRGFGANVLTF. In nucleotides, the CDR3 is TGTGCCAGCAGCCCAGACAGGGGTTTTGGGGCCAACGTCCTGACTTTC.

V and J are TRBV30 and TRBJ1-3; D call uncertain. This CDR3 has 13 residues. From germline, CDR1 is GTSNPN and CDR2 SVGIG (reference sequence). V lost 5 bases, J lost 7 bases, and 15 bases lay in between. The CDR3 DNA reads TGTGCCTGGGATTCGGACCGCGGGAACACCATATATTTT. Residues: CAWDSDRGNTIYF.

The J gene is TRBJ1-6, the V gene TRBV3-1 (or the pseudogene TRBV3-2); tentatively, D is TRBD1 (6 bases). The CDR3 runs to 14 residues. The V gene lost 4 bases and the J gene lost 11 bases, with 15 bases spanning the gap. Germline V gene lookup returns CDR1 LGHDT and CDR2 YNNKEL (reference sequence). The CDR3 nucleotides are TGTGCCAGCAGCCCACTACTGGACAGTACACCCCTCCACTTT. This gives the protein CASSPLLDSTPLHF.

This chain connects TRBV5-4 to TRBJ1-3, with D hard to call. The CDR3 contains 15 residues. V gave up 3 bases and J gave up 0 bases, with 10 bases separating them. In germline, CDR1 is SGHNT, CDR2 YYREEE (reference sequence). The CDR3 loop is CASSYSGASGNTIYF. DNA of the CDR3: TGTGCCAGCAGCTATTCAGGCGCCTCTGGAAACACCATATATTTT.

The chain employs TRBV14 and TRBJ1-2; 8 positions match TRBD1. CDR1 is SGHDN and CDR2 is FVKESK in the germline V gene. Losses at the gene ends were 4 bases for V and 7 bases for J; bases not matched to a gene: 11. The CDR3 is 15 residues long. CDR3 protein: CASSLYSGQDTGYTF. The CDR3 region has the DNA TGTGCCAGCAGCCTCTATTCGGGACAGGATACTGGCTACACCTTC.

V and J are TRBV12-5 and TRBJ1-1; TRBD1 aligns across 7 bases. J gave up 3 bases and V 3 bases, and 10 bases lay outside the gene matches. Germline V gene data show CDR1 as LGHNT and CDR2 as FRNRAP. The CDR3 is 16 amino acids. The CDR3 DNA follows: TGTGCTAGTGGTTTTTCGAGGGGGCAGGAGGACACTGAAGCTTTCTTT. Translated: CASGFSRGQEDTEAFF.

The V call is TRBV4-2, the J call TRBJ2-1; 14 bases map to TRBD2. The CDR3 sequence is 19 residues long. Losses at the gene ends were 0 bases for V and 0 bases for J; bases not matched to a gene: 4. Germline V lookup: CDR1 LGHNA, CDR2 YNFKEQ. The chain's CDR3 is CASSQERGLAGDSYNEQFF. The CDR3 DNA follows: TGTGCCAGCAGCCAAGAAAGGGGACTAGCGGGGGACTCCTACAATGAGCAGTTCTTC.

V is TRBV5-1 and J is TRBJ2-7; 10 bases line up with TRBD1. The CDR3 runs 16 residues. V was clipped by 1 base and J by 5 bases; unmatched bases: 9. The V gene's germline CDR1 is SGHRS and CDR2 YFSETQ. The CDR3 region is CASSLSGRGQGNEQYF. CDR3 in DNA: TGCGCCAGCAGCTTGTCGGGCAGGGGACAGGGGAACGAGCAGTACTTC.

This chain links TRBV7-3 with TRBJ2-1; TRBD2 matches at 10 bases. V shed 2 bases and J 1 base; nucleotides not matched to a gene: 11. The CDR3 loop spans 19 amino acids. Germline values: CDR1 SGHTA, CDR2 FQGTGA. The CDR3 spells CASSLAPHIAGGSYNEQFF. The CDR3 DNA reads TGTGCCAGCAGCTTAGCCCCCCATATAGCGGGAGGATCCTACAATGAGCAGTTCTTC.

This clone was seen ten or more times. The V and J genes are TRBV5-5 and TRBJ1-2; D might be TRBD1 (5 bases). Trimming cost V 2 bases and J 3 bases, with 14 bases left between them. From germline, CDR1 is SGHKS and CDR2 YYEKEE (reference sequence). The CDR3 runs 15 residues. The CDR3 is CASSLEVARDYGYTF. For the CDR3, the DNA is TGTGCCAGCAGCTTAGAGGTCGCCAGGGACTATGGCTACACCTTC.

The rearrangement joins TRBV9 to TRBJ1-5, with D possibly being TRBD1 (5 bases). The CDR3 has 15 residues. V was cut by 4 bases and J by 2 bases, with 13 bases left in between. The germline CDR1 and CDR2 sequences are SGDLS and YYNGEE. CDR3 coding DNA: TGTGCCAGCAGCCCAGGACAAGTCGGCAATCAGCCCCAGCATTTT. It translates to CASSPGQVGNQPQHF.